A single sample is the source of the 19 T cell receptor beta chains below, sequenced in a study of beta chain features in type 1 diabetes. Expressed TCRB transcripts got sequenced, as all isolated RNA was reverse transcribed. Profiling relied on immunoSEQ multiplex PCR, and the TCRdb table lists in-frame clones only, not all of them. The sample holds under 850,000 clones, around 15% seen once. Antigen specificity for these receptors is unknown. Study-wide points: In every one of the four CD4+ subsets, TCRB CDR3s were moderately but significantly shorter in Type 1 diabetes patients.

Sequences were obtained from naive CD4+ T cells from blood. Receptors originate from a man between 18 and 35 years old with type 1 diabetes.

The chain is built from TRBV11-1 and TRBJ2-5; 10 nucleotides match TRBD2. The CDR3 consists of 17 residues. J gave up 4 bases and V 5 bases, and 13 bases lay outside the gene matches. The germline gives CDR1 SGHAT, CDR2 FQDESV (reference sequence). Written as DNA, the CDR3 is TGTGCCAGCAGCCTATCCCATCCTAGCGGGGGAGGAGAGACCCAGTACTTC. Encoded protein: CASSLSHPSGGGETQYF.

This clone was counted a few times. J is TRBJ2-7 and V is TRBV2, with 7 bases fitting TRBD1. Germline CDR1 SNHLY, CDR2 FYNNEI. This CDR3 spans 12 amino acids. Unmatched junction bases numbered 1, after V lost 4 bases and J lost 4 bases. CDR3 region: CASSVQGYEQYF. The CDR3, as DNA: TGTGCCAGCAGTGTACAGGGGTACGAGCAGTACTTC.

This chain joins TRBV7-2 and TRBJ2-3; D is undetermined. There are 14 residues in the CDR3. Germline-derived CDR1 and CDR2 are SGHTA and FQGNSA. The germline V and J ends were trimmed by 1 base and 4 bases, with 9 bases remaining between them. CDR3 coding DNA: TGTGCCAGCAGCTTAGAGGGTTGGTCAGATACGCAGTATTTT. It translates to CASSLEGWSDTQYF.

This clone came up a few times. The chain is built from TRBV25-1 and TRBJ1-2; D is undetermined. There are 12 residues in the CDR3. Trimming cost V 4 bases and J 4 bases, with 7 bases left between them. Germline CDR1 reads MGHDK; CDR2 reads SYGVNS. The CDR3 reads CASSGPSYGYTF. The CDR3 DNA is TGTGCCAGCAGTGGGCCGTCCTATGGCTACACCTTC.

The chain combines TRBV6-5 with TRBJ2-5, with 9 bases fitting TRBD1. V lost 8 bases, J lost 2 bases, and 9 bases stayed unmatched. CDR1 and CDR2 from the germline V gene are MNHEY and SVGAGI. The CDR3 sequence is 15 residues long. This CDR3 is CASSGTGGFQETQYF. The CDR3 DNA reads as TGTGCCAGCTCCGGCACAGGGGGCTTTCAAGAGACCCAGTACTTC.

This clone turned up a few times. The rearrangement joins TRBV30 to TRBJ1-1; 10 bases align to TRBD1. This CDR3 contains 15 residues. Germline CDR1 is GTSNPN and CDR2 is SVGIG (reference sequence). Unmatched junction bases numbered 1, after V lost 0 bases and J lost 0 bases. The CDR3 protein is CAWSVTGGLNTEAFF. For the CDR3, the DNA is TGTGCCTGGAGTGTGACAGGGGGCCTGAACACTGAAGCTTTCTTT.

There are a few counts of this clone. The chain is built from TRBV4-3 and TRBJ2-5; possible D gene TRBD1, 7 bases. Deletions cut 0 bases from V and 2 bases from J, with 19 bases between. CDR1 and CDR2 (germline): LGHNA, YSLEER. CDR3 length: 18 residues. CDR3 protein: CASSQEEGAGSRQETQYF. As DNA, the CDR3 is TGCGCCAGCAGCCAAGAGGAGGGGGCCGGTTCTAGGCAAGAGACCCAGTACTTC.

The sample holds a few counts of this clone. The chain couples TRBV6-5 to TRBJ2-7, with D uncertain. Germline-derived CDR1 and CDR2 are MNHEY and SVGAGI. The CDR3 covers 16 residues. V was shortened by 0 bases and J by 2 bases, with 14 bases between the two germline ends. CDR3 in amino acids: CASSYSFGPSPYEQYF. The CDR3, as DNA: TGTGCCAGCAGTTACTCGTTCGGCCCTTCCCCCTACGAGCAGTACTTC.

This clone has more than one count but fewer than ten. The chain links TRBV7-8 to TRBJ1-5; 7 bases are shared with TRBD1. V lost 7 bases, J lost 5 bases, and 11 bases stayed unmatched. The germline gives CDR1 SGHVS, CDR2 FQNEAQ. The CDR3 is 15 residues long. CDR3 DNA sequence: TGTGCCAGCACCACCTCCGGAGGGGGCCATCAGCCCCAGCATTTT. It yields the protein CASTTSGGGHQPQHF.

This clone was detected only a few times. The rearrangement uses TRBV28 and TRBJ2-4; TRBD1 matches 7 bases. The CDR3 totals 16 residues. Germline-derived CDR1 and CDR2 are MDHEN and SYDVKM. The V segment lost 5 bases and the J segment 0 bases; nucleotides outside the gene matches: 7. CDR3 loop: CASSQRRGLAKNIQYF. The CDR3 nucleotides read TGTGCCAGCAGTCAAAGAAGGGGGCTAGCCAAAAACATTCAGTACTTC.

This clone was picked up a small number of times. The chain joins TRBV2 to TRBJ2-5; 13 positions agree with TRBD2. Germline V gene lookup returns CDR1 SNHLY and CDR2 FYNNEI. The V segment lost 4 bases and the J segment 0 bases; nucleotides outside the gene matches: 2. This CDR3 is built from 16 residues. CDR3 sequence: CASSGTSGGYQETQYF. For the CDR3, the DNA is TGTGCCAGCAGTGGGACTAGCGGGGGTTACCAAGAGACCCAGTACTTC.

This clone has a handful of counts. The V and J genes are TRBV14 and TRBJ2-1; no reliable D call. The CDR3 has 14 amino acids. Germline CDR1 SGHDN, CDR2 FVKESK. Trimming left V 1 base short and J 6 bases short, with 10 bases between. The CDR3 spells CASSQAQRPNEQFF. The DNA for the CDR3 is TGTGCCAGCAGCCAAGCACAGAGGCCCAATGAGCAGTTCTTC.

The table lists this clone with a few counts. V gene TRBV9 combines with J gene TRBJ2-1, with D perhaps matching TRBD2 (6 bases). Germline V gene sequence: CDR1 SGDLS, CDR2 YYNGEE. The CDR3 extends over 18 amino acids. The ends were cut back, 3 bases at V and 0 bases at J, with 19 bases in the middle. CDR3 sequence (DNA): TGTGCCAGCAGCGGGCCCGGTGGACGGGGGACCTCCTACAATGAGCAGTTCTTC. Translation gives CASSGPGGRGTSYNEQFF.

The chain employs TRBV5-4 and TRBJ2-7; 10 bases map to TRBD1. The CDR3 spans 17 residues. Germline CDR1 is SGHNT and CDR2 is YYREEE (reference sequence). The V gene end was trimmed by 4 bases and the J gene end by 2 bases; junction bases not matched to a gene: 12. The CDR3 nucleotides read TGTGCCAGCAGCCACCGACAGGGGGCTGGTATGACCTACGAGCAGTACTTC. Encoded protein: CASSHRQGAGMTYEQYF.

CDR3 region: CASRGDSPPYGYTF. CDR3 coding DNA: TGTGCCAGCAGGGGGGACAGTCCCCCCTATGGCTACACCTTC. The chain is built from TRBV9 and TRBJ1-2, with 7 nucleotides matching TRBD1. From germline, CDR1 is SGDLS and CDR2 YYNGEE. Trimming removed 5 bases from V and 4 bases from J; junction bases left unmatched: 8. This CDR3 has 14 amino acids.

This clone was seen only a few times. The V and J genes are TRBV10-3 and TRBJ2-2, with D unclear. Germline lookup yields CDR1 ENHRY and CDR2 SYGVKD. The CDR3 runs 10 residues. The CDR3 DNA sequence: TGTGTCCCCGTCGTAGGGGAGCTGTTTTTT. Protein sequence: CVPVVGELFF.

This clone has only a few counts. The gene calls are TRBV7-9 and TRBJ2-7; TRBD2 agrees at 9 bases. The CDR3 length is 16 residues. Per germline, CDR1 SEHNR and CDR2 FQNEAQ (reference sequence). J lost 2 bases, V lost 2 bases, and 7 bases had no gene match. CDR3 coding DNA: TGTGCCAGCAGCTTAATCCTAGCGGGGCCCACCTACGAGCAGTACTTC. Residues: CASSLILAGPTYEQYF.

This clone appeared a few times. This rearrangement joins TRBV29-1 to TRBJ2-1; 7 positions match TRBD1. The trim removed 4 bases at V and 5 bases at J, leaving 5 bases unmatched. CDR1 and CDR2 from the germline V gene are SQVTM and ANQGSEA. The CDR3 extends over 13 amino acids. CDR3 region: CSVGGGEHNEQFF. The DNA of the CDR3 is TGCAGCGTTGGAGGGGGCGAGCACAATGAGCAGTTCTTC.

There are a few counts of this clone. V and J are TRBV7-6 and TRBJ2-1; 7 bases are a match to TRBD1. The CDR3 has 13 residues. V lost 1 base and J lost 12; bases outside the gene matches: 6. The germline CDR1 and CDR2 sequences are SGHVS and FNYEAQ. CDR3 DNA sequence: TGTGCCAGCAGCTTAGGTCCGACAGGGACGCAGTTCTTC. It specifies CASSLGPTGTQFF.